This TCR beta chain stems from a study of cytomegalovirus exposure and HLA in healthy donors. Regarding the study as a whole: Prediction of most subjects' HLA-A and HLA-B alleles by TCR beta sequences was reportedly accurate. TCR beta chains numbering approximately 150 were designated cytomegalovirus-associated. Compared with the approximately 700-donor mean, an Asian-associated ancestry cluster reportedly had fewer N-insertions, according to a later analysis.

Germline V CDR1 and CDR2: SGHRS, YFSETQ. The CDR3 loop spans 14 amino acids. The V and J ends lost 0 bases and 7 bases, in that order; junction bases with no gene match: 4. On this clone itself: Its matching antigen is unknown.

It was with 60 Vbeta and 13 Jbeta primers that the PCR ran. Libraries were prepared by immunoSEQ multiplex PCR; TCRdb keeps only in-frame clonotypes and omits some of them. The table includes roughly 96,000 clones, about four fifths detected once. The source is a female donor in good health and CMV-seropositive. The sample taken for sequencing was PBMCs. V and J are TRBV5-1 and TRBJ2-5; 9 bases align to TRBD1. This CDR3 reads CASSLGDREVTQYF. The CDR3 DNA follows: TGCGCCAGCAGCTTGGGGGACAGGGAGGTGACCCAGTACTTC.